This T cell receptor (beta chain) is from a study of blood T cell repertoires in COVID-19. Study context: Acute-phase and convalescent COVID-19 samples originated in the United States, Italy and Spain. Nucleic acid was either cDNA or gDNA, and it came from T cells, B-cell-depleted T cells, or PBMCs.

Ages ranged from about 18 to 89 years, with residence in 24 US areas. What the recovered Cohort 3 donors had was two negative PCRs, clearance, or symptom resolution. CDR1 is LGHNA, CDR2 YSLEER, per germline. V lost 0 bases to trimming and J lost 2 bases; unmatched junction nucleotides: 7. The CDR3 is 18 amino acids. Profiled with immunoSEQ multiplex PCR; TCRdb holds only in-frame clones, not every one. The table lists around 200,000 clones, about 85% of them singletons. The source is a woman between 25 and 40 years old who had recovered from COVID-19. Sequenced input: PBMCs or T cells enriched from blood (not recorded which). The chain is built from TRBV4-3 and TRBJ2-1, with 10 bases matching TRBD2. CDR3 coding DNA: TGCGCCAGCAGCCAAGATTGGACTAGCGGTCCAACCTACAATGAGCAGTTCTTC. This sequence encodes CASSQDWTSGPTYNEQFF.